These 2 T cell receptor beta chains were all obtained from the same sample, sequenced in a study of vaccination and CD4 T cells after COVID-19. Their specific antigens are unknown. An Oncomine TCR Beta short-read assay was used to sequence the DNA from cultured CD4+ T cells. The genomic DNA was obtained from cultured CD4+ T cells by extraction with the QIAamp micro DNA kit. TCRdb called the PCR reads again in MiXCR, with one record for every CDR3 protein. In the table there are about 10,000 distinct CDR3 sequences, about 34% of which are singletons. The treatment was: roughly 11-day PBMC culture with coronavirus spike peptide pools or control peptides (ViraFEST assay). From the unexposed donor, CD4+ T cells were collected ahead of the COVID-19 pandemic (2011-2018). Sample: CD4+ T cells from blood, cultured in vitro. The origin of the receptors is a human donor in good health.

This chain links TRBV14 with TRBJ2-5, with a weak D call TRBD2 (6 bases). Trimming cost V 5 bases and J 7 bases, with 14 bases left between them. The CDR3 consists of 13 residues. Germline assignment: CDR1 SGHDN and CDR2 FVKESK. CDR3 protein: CASSLRGLGTQYF. The CDR3 region has the DNA TGTGCCAGCAGCTTACGGGGACTGGGGACCCAGTACTTC. Full variable domain (rest looked up from reference TRBV14 and TRBJ2-5): EAGVTQFPSHSVIEKGQTVTLRCDPISGHDNLYWYRRVMGKEIKFLLHFVKESKQDESGMPNNRFLAERTGGTYSTLKVQPAELEDSGVYFCASSLRGLGTQYFGPGTRLLVL.

The chain combines TRBV20-1 with TRBJ1-1; 9 positions match TRBD1. From germline, CDR1 is DFQATT and CDR2 SNEGSKA (reference sequence). J lost 1 base, V lost 5 bases, and 8 bases had no gene match. CDR3 length equals 15 residues. The CDR3 coding sequence is TGCAGTGCTGGTACAGGGGGCGCGGGGAACACTGAAGCTTTCTTT. This codes for CSAGTGGAGNTEAFF.